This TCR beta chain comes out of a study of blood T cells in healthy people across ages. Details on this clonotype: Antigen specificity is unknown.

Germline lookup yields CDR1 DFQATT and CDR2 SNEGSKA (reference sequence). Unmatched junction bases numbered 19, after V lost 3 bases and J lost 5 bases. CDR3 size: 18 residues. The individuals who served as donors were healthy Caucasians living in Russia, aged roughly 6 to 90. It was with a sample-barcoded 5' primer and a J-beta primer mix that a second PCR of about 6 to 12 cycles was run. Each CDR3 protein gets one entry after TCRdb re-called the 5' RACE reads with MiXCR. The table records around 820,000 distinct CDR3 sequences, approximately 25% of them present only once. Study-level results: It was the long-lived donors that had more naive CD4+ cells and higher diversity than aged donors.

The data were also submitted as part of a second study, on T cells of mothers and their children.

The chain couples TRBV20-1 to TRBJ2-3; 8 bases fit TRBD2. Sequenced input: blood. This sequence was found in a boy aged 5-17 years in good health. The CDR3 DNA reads TGCAGTGCTAGCCCTACGCCGAAACTAGCGGAAGTAATAGATACGCAGTATTTT. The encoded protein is CSASPTPKLAEVIDTQYF.